A few counts support the clone carrying this TCR beta chain. Produced via immunoSEQ multiplex PCR; TCRdb's table is partial and in-frame only. The sample holds tens of thousands of clones, about 81% seen once. Looked up from germline, CDR1 is MNHNY and CDR2 is SVGAGI (reference sequence). This CDR3 spans 13 amino acids. The V end was cut by 3 bases, the J end by 13 bases, with 18 bases between. The source of the sample is a study of memory CD4+ T cells and cytomegalovirus serostatus. Single viable CD3+CD4+CD8-CD45RO+ cells were sorted as the memory CD4+ T cells. The sequenced sample consisted of memory CD4+ T cells from blood. This chain connects TRBV6-6 to TRBJ1-2; unclear D gene. The clonotype comes from an adult in good health and CMV-seronegative. Here the CDR3 DNA reads TGTGCCAGCAGTTATGCCGAAAATTTCCATTCCACCTTC. It is translated as CASSYAENFHSTF.